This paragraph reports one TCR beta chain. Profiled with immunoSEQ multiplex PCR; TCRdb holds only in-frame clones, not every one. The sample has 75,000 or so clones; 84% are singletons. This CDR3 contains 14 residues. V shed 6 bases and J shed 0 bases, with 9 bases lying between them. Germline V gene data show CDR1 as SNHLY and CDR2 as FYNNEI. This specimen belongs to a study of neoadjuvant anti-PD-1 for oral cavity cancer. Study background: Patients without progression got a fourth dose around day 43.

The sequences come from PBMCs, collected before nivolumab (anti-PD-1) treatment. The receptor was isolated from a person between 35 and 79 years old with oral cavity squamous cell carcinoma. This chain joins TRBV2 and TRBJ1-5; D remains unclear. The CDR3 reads CASSLDVSNQPQHF. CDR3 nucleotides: TGTGCCAGCAGCCTGGACGTTAGCAATCAGCCCCAGCATTTT.